The rows below give T cell receptor beta chains drawn from one sample of a study of OX40 agonist ivuxolimab in advanced cancers. The data were produced by immunoSEQ multiplex PCR, yet TCRdb's version contains in-frame clones alone and is incomplete. The sample includes nearly 35,000 clones, 92% of them seen just once. Sequenced here: CD4+ or CD8+ T cells sorted from blood, sampled in a trial of the OX40 agonist ivuxolimab. These TCRs come from an adult with an advanced solid tumor such as melanoma, head and neck, liver or kidney cancer. Each CDR3 is given with its conserved first and last residue. The D gene is left open where the match is weak.

V	J	D	CDR3	DNA
TRBV13	TRBJ2-3	TRBD2	CASSSGLAGGDTQYF	TGTGCCAGCAGCTCAGGACTAGCGGGAGGAGATACGCAGTATTTT
TRBV15	TRBJ1-2	.	CATRGDANYGYTF	TGTGCCACCCGGGGAGATGCTAACTATGGCTACACCTTC
TRBV4-1	TRBJ1-1	.	CASSQRDGFGAFF	TGCGCCAGCAGCCAGCGGGACGGGTTTGGGGCTTTCTTT
TRBV10-1	TRBJ2-1	.	CASSEGDTTYNEQFF	TGCGCCAGCAGTGAAGGGGACACAACCTACAATGAGCAGTTCTTC
TRBV5-4	TRBJ2-1	.	CASSSPGKSYNEQFF	TGTGCCAGCAGCTCCCCGGGGAAATCCTACAATGAGCAGTTCTTC
TRBV7-9	TRBJ2-3	TRBD2	CASSLPPPTSGADTDTQYF	TGTGCCAGCAGCTTACCACCGCCGACTAGCGGGGCCGACACAGATACGCAGTATTTT
TRBV27	TRBJ2-7	.	CASSSKNDRLYEQYF	TGTGCCAGCAGTTCCAAAAATGACAGACTGTACGAGCAGTACTTC
TRBV21-1	TRBJ2-7	.	CASSKDRPSYEQYF	TGTGCCAGCAGCAAAGATCGCCCCTCCTACGAGCAGTACTTC
TRBV5-4	TRBJ2-5	.	CASSGGTGRGETQYF	TGTGCCAGCAGCGGAGGCACAGGGCGGGGGGAGACCCAGTACTTC
TRBV6-5	TRBJ2-5	TRBD2	CASRTGLAGAETQYF	TGTGCCAGCAGGACCGGACTAGCGGGTGCCGAGACCCAGTACTTC
TRBV9	TRBJ1-4	TRBD1	CASSSGQGYEKLFF	TGTGCCAGCAGCTCGGGACAGGGGTATGAAAAACTGTTTTTT
TRBV27	TRBJ1-2	.	CASSLSRFYGYTF	TGTGCCAGCAGTTTATCCCGTTTCTATGGCTACACCTTC
TRBV7-9	TRBJ2-7	TRBD2	CASREDYEQYF	TGTGCCAGTCGGGAGGACTACGAGCAGTACTTC
TRBV6-5	TRBJ1-2	.	CASSYRGTTYGYTF	TGTGCCAGCAGTTACCGTGGGACGACATATGGCTACACCTTC